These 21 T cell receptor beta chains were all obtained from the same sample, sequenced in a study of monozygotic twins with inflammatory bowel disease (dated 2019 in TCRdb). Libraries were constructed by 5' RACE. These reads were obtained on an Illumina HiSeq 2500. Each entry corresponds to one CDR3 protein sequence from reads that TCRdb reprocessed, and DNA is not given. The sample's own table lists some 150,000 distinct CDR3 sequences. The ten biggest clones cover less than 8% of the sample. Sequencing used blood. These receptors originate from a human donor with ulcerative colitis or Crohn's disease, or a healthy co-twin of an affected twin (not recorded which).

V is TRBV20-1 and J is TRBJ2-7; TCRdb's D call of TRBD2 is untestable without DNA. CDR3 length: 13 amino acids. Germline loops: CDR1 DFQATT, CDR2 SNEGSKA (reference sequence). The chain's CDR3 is CSATREVAYEQYF.

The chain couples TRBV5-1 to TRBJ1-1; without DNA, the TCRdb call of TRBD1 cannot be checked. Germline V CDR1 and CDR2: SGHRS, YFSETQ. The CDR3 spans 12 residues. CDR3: CASSWDRQGAFF. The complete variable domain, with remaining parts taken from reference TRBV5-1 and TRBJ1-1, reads KAGVTQTPRYLIKTRGQQVTLSCSPISGHRSVSWYQQTPGQGLQFLFEYFSETQRNKGNFPGRFSGRQFSNSRSEMNVSTLELGDSALYLCASSWDRQGAFFGQGTRLTVV.

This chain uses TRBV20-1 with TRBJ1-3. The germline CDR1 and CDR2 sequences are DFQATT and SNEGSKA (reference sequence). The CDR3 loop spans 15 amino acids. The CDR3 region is CSASRSTLGGNTIYF.

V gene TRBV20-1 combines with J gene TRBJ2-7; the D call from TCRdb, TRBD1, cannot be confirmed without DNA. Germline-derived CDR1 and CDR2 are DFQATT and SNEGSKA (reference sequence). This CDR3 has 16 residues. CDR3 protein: CSARARAVGPYYEQYF.

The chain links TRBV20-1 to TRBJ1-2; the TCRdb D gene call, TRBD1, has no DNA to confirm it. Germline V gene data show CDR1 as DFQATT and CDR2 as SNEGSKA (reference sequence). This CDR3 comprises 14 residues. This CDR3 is CSARDPRDSVGYTF.

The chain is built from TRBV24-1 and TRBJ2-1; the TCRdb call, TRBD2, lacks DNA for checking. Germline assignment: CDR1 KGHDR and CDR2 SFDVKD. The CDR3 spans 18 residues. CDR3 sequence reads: CATRPSGTSGRGTNEQFF.

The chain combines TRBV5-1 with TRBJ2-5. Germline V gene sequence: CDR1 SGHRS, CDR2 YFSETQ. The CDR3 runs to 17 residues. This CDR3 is CASSLGSGSRVVETQYF.

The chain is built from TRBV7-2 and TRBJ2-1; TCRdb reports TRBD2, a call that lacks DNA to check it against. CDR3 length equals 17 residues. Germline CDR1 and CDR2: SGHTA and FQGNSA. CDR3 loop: CASSLYVASRPYNEQFF.

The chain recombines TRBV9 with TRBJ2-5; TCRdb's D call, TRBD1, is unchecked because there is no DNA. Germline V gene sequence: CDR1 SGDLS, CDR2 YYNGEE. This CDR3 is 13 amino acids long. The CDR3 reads CASNRGAEETQYF.

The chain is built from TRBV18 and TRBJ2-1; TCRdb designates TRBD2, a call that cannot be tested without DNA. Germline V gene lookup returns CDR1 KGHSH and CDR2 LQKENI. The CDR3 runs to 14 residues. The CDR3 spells CASSPLRLANEQFF.

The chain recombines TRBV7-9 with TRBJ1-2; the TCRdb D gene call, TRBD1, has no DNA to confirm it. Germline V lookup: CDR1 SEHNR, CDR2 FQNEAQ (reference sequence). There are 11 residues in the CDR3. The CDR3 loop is CASSRQGGYTF. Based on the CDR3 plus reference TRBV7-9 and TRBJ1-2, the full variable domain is DTGVSQNPRHKITKRGQNVTFRCDPISEHNRLYWYRQTLGQGPEFLTYFQNEAQLEKSRLLSDRFSAERPKGSFSTLEIQRTEQGDSAMYLCASSRQGGYTFGSGTRLTVV.

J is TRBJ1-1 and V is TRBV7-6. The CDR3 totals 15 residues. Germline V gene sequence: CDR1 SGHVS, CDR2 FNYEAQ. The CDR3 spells CASSLGKGLGAEAFF.

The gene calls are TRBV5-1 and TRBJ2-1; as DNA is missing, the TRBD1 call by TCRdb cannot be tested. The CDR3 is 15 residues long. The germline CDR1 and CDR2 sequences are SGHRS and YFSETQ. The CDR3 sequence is CASSLVAPPTIEQFF.

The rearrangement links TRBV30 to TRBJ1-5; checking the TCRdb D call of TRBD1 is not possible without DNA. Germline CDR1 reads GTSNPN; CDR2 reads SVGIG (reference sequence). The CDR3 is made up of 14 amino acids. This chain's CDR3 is CAWSVPGQRQPQHF. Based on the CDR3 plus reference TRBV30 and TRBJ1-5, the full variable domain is SQTIHQWPATLVQPVGSPLSLECTVEGTSNPNLYWYRQAAGRGLQLLFYSVGIGQISSEVPQNLSASRPQDRQFILSSKKLLLSDSGFYLCAWSVPGQRQPQHFGDGTRLSIL.

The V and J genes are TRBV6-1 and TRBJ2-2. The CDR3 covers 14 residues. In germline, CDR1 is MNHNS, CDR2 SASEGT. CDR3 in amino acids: CASSDPPATGELFF.

The CDR3 is CASSSRLAGGTGELFF. V gene TRBV7-6 combines with J gene TRBJ2-2; TCRdb calls TRBD2, which cannot be checked without DNA. The length of the CDR3 is 16 residues. CDR1 and CDR2 from the germline V gene are SGHVS and FNYEAQ. The full variable domain, rest sourced from reference TRBV7-6 and TRBJ2-2, is GAGVSQSPRYKVTKRGQDVALRCDPISGHVSLYWYRQALGQGPEFLTYFNYEAQQDKSGLPNDRFSAERPEGSISTLTIQRTEQRDSAMYRCASSSRLAGGTGELFFGEGSRLTVL.

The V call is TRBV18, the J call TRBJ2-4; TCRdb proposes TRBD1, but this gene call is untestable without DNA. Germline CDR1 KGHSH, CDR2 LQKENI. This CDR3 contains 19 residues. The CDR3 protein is CASSPPLSLDRGSKNIQYF.

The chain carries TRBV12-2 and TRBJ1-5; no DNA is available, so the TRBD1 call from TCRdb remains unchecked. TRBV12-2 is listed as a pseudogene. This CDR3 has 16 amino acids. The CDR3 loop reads CASPPKGASRCQPQHF.

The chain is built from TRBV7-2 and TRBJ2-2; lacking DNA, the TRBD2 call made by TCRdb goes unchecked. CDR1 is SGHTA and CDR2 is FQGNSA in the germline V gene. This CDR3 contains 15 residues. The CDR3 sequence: CASSMTIGGTGELFF. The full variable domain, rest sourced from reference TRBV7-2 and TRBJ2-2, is GAGVSQSPSNKVTEKGKDVELRCDPISGHTALYWYRQSLGQGLEFLIYFQGNSAPDKSGLPSDRFSAERTGGSVSTLTIQRTQQEDSAVYLCASSMTIGGTGELFFGEGSRLTVL.

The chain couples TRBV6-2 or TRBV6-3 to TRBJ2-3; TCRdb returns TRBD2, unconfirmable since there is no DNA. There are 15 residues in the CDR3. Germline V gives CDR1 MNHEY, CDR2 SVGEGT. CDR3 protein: CASSPLRRDTDTQYF.

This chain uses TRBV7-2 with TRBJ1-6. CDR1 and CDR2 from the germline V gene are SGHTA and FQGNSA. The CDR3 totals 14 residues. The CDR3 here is CASSFPREGSPLHF.